Presented here are 24 T cell receptor beta chains from one specimen sequenced in a study of blood T cell repertoires in COVID-19 (dated by TCRdb to about 2020). The method was the immunoSEQ multiplex PCR assay. TCRdb provides this immuneACCESS table in a form limited to in-frame rearrangements. Some clones are lacking; in checked studies, under half of them reflect an unresolved V gene, and why the rest are absent is not known. The sample includes over 50,000 clones, with approximately 83% observed a single time. The top ten hold 9.5% to 13% of the sample. Sequencing used peripheral blood. Receptors were obtained from a human donor in a cohort sampled during active COVID-19.

This clone came up once. The chain links TRBV30 to TRBJ1-4; D possibly corresponds to TRBD1 (5 bases). Trimming took off 2 bases at V and 8 bases at J, with 12 bases between the two ends. The germline V gene has CDR1 GTSNPN and CDR2 SVGIG (reference sequence). This CDR3 is 13 amino acids long. CDR3 nucleotide sequence: TGTGCCTGGAGTCCCACAGGTTCCGAAAAACTGTTTTTT. It specifies CAWSPTGSEKLFF. The full variable domain, with the rest looked up from reference TRBV30 and TRBJ1-4, is SQTIHQWPATLVQPVGSPLSLECTVEGTSNPNLYWYRQAAGRGLQLLFYSVGIGQISSEVPQNLSASRPQDRQFILSSKKLLLSDSGFYLCAWSPTGSEKLFFGSGTQLSVL.

This chain links TRBV25-1 with TRBJ2-2; the match to TRBD2 covers 10 bases. V trimming: 10 bases; J trimming: 5 bases; junction bases outside the gene matches: 16. CDR1 and CDR2 (germline): MGHDK, SYGVNS. The CDR3 has 17 amino acids. CDR3: CATTRSAGGPSTGELFF. The CDR3 DNA follows: TGTGCCACTACACGGTCAGCGGGAGGGCCTAGTACCGGGGAGCTGTTTTTT.

The gene calls are TRBV28 and TRBJ1-4; no firm D call. V was cut by 3 bases and J by 6 bases, with 11 bases left in between. There are 14 residues in the CDR3. Germline lookup yields CDR1 MDHEN and CDR2 SYDVKM. CDR3 DNA: TGTGCCAGCAGTTTGTTGGCCACCCATGAAAAACTGTTTTTT. Translation: CASSLLATHEKLFF.

V usage is TRBV10-1 and J usage is TRBJ2-5; tentatively, D is TRBD2 (5 bases). V was trimmed by 5 bases and J by 2 bases, leaving 15 bases between them. CDR1 and CDR2 (germline): WNHNN, SYGVQD (reference sequence). The CDR3 extends over 15 amino acids. The CDR3 is CASSSTPGSQETQYF. The CDR3 DNA reads TGCGCCAGCAGTTCTACTCCGGGATCTCAAGAGACCCAGTACTTC.

This chain uses TRBV12-2 with TRBJ2-7; TRBD1 is the table's D call and was not checked against the DNA. TRBV12-2 is a pseudogene locus. This CDR3 has 15 residues. CDR3 region: CASRLEGQGAYEQYF. The CDR3 DNA is TGTGCAAGTCGCTTAGAGGGCCAGGGGGCCTACGAGCAGTACTTC.

The rearrangement uses TRBV11-2 and TRBJ2-7; possibly TRBD2 for D (5 bases). The CDR3 sequence is 15 residues long. The germline gives CDR1 SGHAT, CDR2 FQNNGV. The V end was cut by 4 bases, the J end by 3 bases, with 16 bases between. In nucleotides, the CDR3 is TGTGCCAGCAGCTACGGGAAAGACCGAATCTACGAGCAGTACTTC. Translation gives CASSYGKDRIYEQYF.

The chain employs TRBV10-3 and TRBJ1-5; 7 bases line up with TRBD1. In germline, CDR1 is ENHRY, CDR2 SYGVKD. CDR3 length: 13 residues. The ends lost 10 bases at V and 0 bases at J; junction bases unmatched: 3. CDR3 DNA sequence: TGTGCCAGCGGACAGGATAGCAATCAGCCCCAGCATTTT. It encodes CASGQDSNQPQHF.

The CDR3 coding sequence is TGTGCCAGCAGTTACTCTAGCGGGCCGACCTACAATGAGCAGTTCTTC. Translated, it gives CASSYSSGPTYNEQFF. The genes are TRBV6-5 and TRBJ2-1; TRBD2 aligns across 7 bases. The CDR3 sequence is 16 residues long. V shed 0 bases and J 2 bases; nucleotides not matched to a gene: 4. Germline values: CDR1 MNHEY, CDR2 SVGAGI.

The J gene is TRBJ2-7, the V gene TRBV4-3; TRBD1 might be the D (6 bases). The CDR3 totals 13 residues. Germline V gives CDR1 LGHNA, CDR2 YSLEER. V was cut by 1 base and J by 6 bases, with 10 bases left in between. CDR3 bases: TGCGCCAGCAGCCAAGGGGGGCAGGGCGAGCAGTACTTC. It yields the protein CASSQGGQGEQYF.

The rearrangement joins TRBV4-1 to TRBJ2-4; the match to TRBD2 covers 12 bases. CDR3 length: 15 amino acids. CDR1 and CDR2 (germline): MGHRA, YSYEKL. Trimming removed 4 bases from V and 9 bases from J; junction bases left unmatched: 7. The chain's CDR3 is CASSPPTSGRTIQYF. DNA for the CDR3: TGCGCCAGCAGCCCCCCGACTAGCGGGAGAACCATTCAGTACTTC.

The gene calls are TRBV1 and TRBJ2-1; the DNA was not used to check the table's D call, TRBD1. TRBV1 is given as a pseudogene. The CDR3 is 15 amino acids. This chain's CDR3 is CTSSTWEGAYNEQFF. The CDR3 bases are TGCACCAGCAGCACGTGGGAAGGGGCCTACAATGAGCAGTTCTTC.

The CDR3 is CASSLTRTGIMDGYTF. CDR3 sequence (DNA): TGCGCCAGCAGCTTGACCCGGACAGGGATAATGGATGGCTACACCTTC. V usage is TRBV5-1 and J usage is TRBJ1-2, with 8 bases fitting TRBD1. Germline V CDR1 and CDR2: SGHRS, YFSETQ. The CDR3 contains 16 residues. J was trimmed by 6 bases and V by 1 base; bases with no gene match: 11.

The genes are TRBV9 and TRBJ2-1, with 8 positions matching TRBD2. Trimming cost V 2 bases and J 8 bases; bases outside gene matches: 6. Per the germline V gene, CDR1 is SGDLS and CDR2 is YYNGEE. CDR3 size: 14 residues. CDR3 sequence: CASSVSGKLDEQFF. CDR3 nucleotide sequence: TGTGCCAGCAGCGTTAGCGGGAAATTGGATGAGCAGTTCTTC. The full variable domain, with the rest looked up from reference TRBV9 and TRBJ2-1, is DSGVTQTPKHLITATGQRVTLRCSPRSGDLSVYWYQQSLDQGLQFLIQYYNGEERAKGNILERFSAQQFPDLHSELNLSSLELGDSALYFCASSVSGKLDEQFFGPGTRLTVL.

This clone has just one count. DNA of the CDR3: TGTGCCAGCAGAGGACAGACTAGCGGGATGGGGGAGCAGTACTTC. Protein: CASRGQTSGMGEQYF. The rearrangement uses TRBV27 and TRBJ2-7; 11 bases fit TRBD2. Germline V gives CDR1 MNHEY, CDR2 SMNVEV (reference sequence). CDR3 length: 15 residues. Trimming took 6 bases from V and 7 from J; bases not matched to a gene: 11.

V gene TRBV7-9 combines with J gene TRBJ2-1; TRBD1 agrees at 10 bases. There are 14 residues in the CDR3. Germline-derived CDR1 and CDR2 are SEHNR and FQNEAQ (reference sequence). The CDR3 nucleotides read TGTGCTAGTACCCCGGGACAGGGGAATCATGAGCAGTTCTTC. Amino acid sequence: CASTPGQGNHEQFF.

The rearrangement links TRBV5-5 to TRBJ2-5; TRBD1 agrees at 9 bases. This CDR3 is built from 15 residues. The ends lost 6 bases at V and 3 bases at J; junction bases unmatched: 9. Germline V CDR1 and CDR2: SGHKS, YYEKEE (reference sequence). CDR3 region: CASTLQGAAKETQYF. CDR3 nucleotides: TGTGCCAGCACCCTACAGGGGGCGGCCAAAGAGACCCAGTACTTC.

This clone was seen a few times. The V and J genes are TRBV21-1 and TRBJ2-1; no DNA check was done on the table's D call, TRBD1. TRBV21-1 is listed as a pseudogene. The CDR3 is 15 residues long. CDR3 residues: CASSILDSSYNEQFF. Here the CDR3 DNA reads TGTGCCAGCAGCATACTGGACAGCTCCTACAATGAGCAGTTCTTC.

The rearrangement uses TRBV7-2 and TRBJ2-5; D uncertain. Trimming shortened V by 1 base and J by 8 bases, and 5 bases separated the two germline ends. CDR3 length: 11 amino acids. CDR1 is SGHTA and CDR2 is FQGNSA in the germline V gene. Written as DNA, the CDR3 is TGTGCCAGCAGCTTAGGAGGTACCCAGTACTTC. Protein sequence: CASSLGGTQYF.

V usage is TRBV30 and J usage is TRBJ2-7, with 7 bases lining up with TRBD2. Germline-derived CDR1 and CDR2 are GTSNPN and SVGIG (reference sequence). This CDR3 comprises 15 residues. Trimming took 1 base from V and 6 from J; bases not matched to a gene: 12. The CDR3 DNA is TGTGCCTGGAGTGCCGGTAGCGGGCCCCCTCTCGAGCAGTACTTC. Its protein product is CAWSAGSGPPLEQYF.

This clone occurred a few times. The rearrangement joins TRBV7-2 to TRBJ1-5, with D unclear. Per the germline V gene, CDR1 is SGHTA and CDR2 is FQGNSA. V dropped 1 base and J dropped 7 bases, with 5 bases sitting between them. This CDR3 has 12 residues. CDR3 protein: CASSLDSQPQHF. CDR3 sequence (DNA): TGTGCCAGCAGCTTAGATAGCCAGCCCCAGCATTTT.

This clone counts as medium-sized. The CDR3 DNA reads as TGTGCCAGCAGCCCTTCTAGCGGGGGATACGAGCAGTACTTC. Translation gives CASSPSSGGYEQYF. The chain uses TRBV11-2 and TRBJ2-7, with 10 bases aligning to TRBD2. With 5 bases clipped from V and 4 bases from J, the junction kept 5 bases outside the gene matches. Germline V gene data show CDR1 as SGHAT and CDR2 as FQNNGV. The CDR3 consists of 14 residues.

The chain carries TRBV5-8 and TRBJ1-4, with a tentative D call TRBD1 (6 bases). Trimming took 1 base from V and 5 from J, leaving 15 bases between them. Germline CDR1 and CDR2: SGHTS and YDEGEE. The CDR3 totals 16 residues. This chain's CDR3 is CASSLRPGQANEKLFF. The CDR3, as DNA: TGTGCCAGCAGCTTGAGACCGGGACAAGCAAATGAAAAACTGTTTTTT.

The rearrangement links TRBV28 to TRBJ2-7; 10 nucleotides align to TRBD2. With V trimmed by 2 bases and J by 3 bases, 16 bases remained unmatched. This CDR3 has 19 residues. Germline assignment: CDR1 MDHEN and CDR2 SYDVKM. The CDR3 is CASSLGPVASGSTGYEQYF. CDR3 sequence (DNA): TGTGCCAGCAGTTTAGGCCCGGTGGCTAGCGGGAGTACCGGCTACGAGCAGTACTTC.

The chain has TRBV29-1 and TRBJ2-1; the D gene is possibly TRBD2 (5 bases). The CDR3 consists of 13 residues. Trimming took off 5 bases at V and 4 bases at J, with 12 bases between the two ends. The V gene's germline CDR1 is SQVTM and CDR2 ANQGSEA. The CDR3 nucleotides are TGCAGCGTTAGGAGGCGTGGGTACAATGAGCAGTTCTTC. Translated: CSVRRRGYNEQFF.